These 27 T cell receptor beta chains originate from one sample sequenced in a study of cytomegalovirus exposure and HLA in healthy donors. Vbeta (60) and Jbeta (13) primers were used in the PCR. The method was immunoSEQ multiplex PCR; TCRdb's version includes in-frame clones alone and lacks a portion of them. Among some 67,000 clones, 80% to 90% were seen once, and the ten largest hold 9% to 13%. The sequencing sample was made of PBMCs. These receptors were taken from a woman between 25 and 40 years old in good health and CMV-seropositive.

The chain recombines TRBV5-1 with TRBJ2-1, with D possibly being TRBD2 (6 bases). V gave up 0 bases and J gave up 4 bases, with 11 bases separating them. CDR1 and CDR2 (germline): SGHRS, YFSETQ. The CDR3 runs to 15 residues. The CDR3 DNA sequence: TGCGCCAGCAGCTTGGCGGGAGTATCGTACAATGAGCAGTTCTTC. It codes for CASSLAGVSYNEQFF.

The chain combines TRBV4-1 with TRBJ2-5; 7 bases are shared with TRBD2. The CDR3 has 16 amino acids. With V trimmed by 1 base and J by 3 bases, 8 bases remained unmatched. Germline CDR1 and CDR2: MGHRA and YSYEKL. The CDR3 DNA reads TGCGCCAGCAGCCAAGGTCATAGGGGAGGGAAAGAGACCCAGTACTTC. This codes for CASSQGHRGGKETQYF.

V is TRBV25-1 and J is TRBJ2-2, with D maybe TRBD2 (6 bases). This CDR3 has 15 amino acids. Germline CDR1 is MGHDK and CDR2 is SYGVNS. V was pared by 2 bases and J by 3 bases, with 10 bases between. The DNA of the CDR3 is TGTGCCAGCAGTGAAGGGGGGTCGGACACCGGGGAGCTGTTTTTT. The encoded protein is CASSEGGSDTGELFF.

This sequence joins TRBV28 and TRBJ1-1, with D unresolved. The germline V gene encodes CDR1 MDHEN and CDR2 SYDVKM. Trimming cost V 8 bases and J 3 bases, with 13 bases left between them. The CDR3 consists of 13 residues. CDR3 DNA sequence: TGTGCCAGCTATACACGTTCGTACACTGAAGCTTTCTTT. This codes for CASYTRSYTEAFF.

The V gene is TRBV15, the J gene TRBJ2-3, with D perhaps TRBD2 (6 bases). This CDR3 spans 15 amino acids. V was trimmed by 0 bases and J by 4 bases, leaving 11 bases between them. In germline, CDR1 is LNHNV, CDR2 YYDKDF (reference sequence). CDR3 region: CATSRDRGMADTQYF. CDR3 DNA sequence: TGTGCCACCAGCAGAGACCGGGGGATGGCAGATACGCAGTATTTT. Using reference TRBV15 and TRBJ2-3 for the parts outside the CDR3, the full variable domain is DAMVIQNPRYQVTQFGKPVTLSCSQTLNHNVMYWYQQKSSQAPKLLFHYYDKDFNNEADTPDNFQSRRPNTSFCFLDIRSPGLGDTAMYLCATSRDRGMADTQYFGPGTRLTVL.

V usage is TRBV27 and J usage is TRBJ2-5, with D possibly TRBD1 on 5 matching bases. This CDR3 spans 14 amino acids. The germline V gene encodes CDR1 MNHEY and CDR2 SMNVEV (reference sequence). The germline V and J ends were trimmed by 6 bases and 5 bases, with 16 bases remaining between them. The DNA of the CDR3 is TGTGCCAGCAGGCGATCAGGGCCTTGGGAGACCCAGTACTTC. Its translation is CASRRSGPWETQYF.

The rearrangement joins TRBV27 to TRBJ2-7, with TRBD2 identical over 10 bases. The CDR3 consists of 14 residues. V gave up 7 bases and J gave up 6 bases; unmatched junction bases: 9. From germline, CDR1 is MNHEY and CDR2 SMNVEV (reference sequence). The CDR3 DNA follows: TGTGCCAGCAACAATAGCGGGAGGAAGGGCGAGCAGTACTTC. Its translation: CASNNSGRKGEQYF.

The V call is TRBV6-1, the J call TRBJ1-1; 10 bases are shared with TRBD1. Germline-derived CDR1 and CDR2 are MNHNS and SASEGT. The CDR3 totals 14 residues. J gave up 4 bases and V 6 bases, and 5 bases lay outside the gene matches. CDR3: CASSSGTGATEAFF. DNA of the CDR3: TGTGCCAGCAGCTCCGGGACAGGGGCCACTGAAGCTTTCTTT.

The V gene is TRBV30, the J gene TRBJ1-5, with 8 bases fitting TRBD1. CDR1 is GTSNPN, CDR2 SVGIG, per germline (reference sequence). CDR3 size: 16 residues. The trim removed 2 bases at V and 5 bases at J, leaving 11 bases unmatched. The CDR3 region is CAWSLPTGALYQPQHF. In DNA, the CDR3 is TGTGCCTGGAGTTTACCGACAGGGGCACTATATCAGCCCCAGCATTTT.

Only a few counts were recorded for this clone. The V call is TRBV11-2, the J call TRBJ1-1; D is unresolved. Trimming took off 3 bases at V and 6 bases at J, with 11 bases between the two ends. There are 13 residues in the CDR3. Germline V gene sequence: CDR1 SGHAT, CDR2 FQNNGV. As DNA, the CDR3 is TGTGCCAGCAGCTTCCGGGGTAGGTCTGAAGCTTTCTTT. It specifies CASSFRGRSEAFF.

This chain connects TRBV5-1 to TRBJ2-1, with TRBD2 matching 12 bases. Germline V gene lookup returns CDR1 SGHRS and CDR2 YFSETQ. The V gene end was trimmed by 4 bases and the J gene end by 7 bases; junction bases not matched to a gene: 9. The CDR3 length is 16 residues. CDR3 in DNA: TGCGCCAGCAGCCGACTAGCGGGGGTACCCGGGAATGAGCAGTTCTTC. This gives the protein CASSRLAGVPGNEQFF.

The V gene is TRBV2, the J gene TRBJ2-2; 7 nucleotides agree with TRBD1. CDR3 length: 16 amino acids. Unmatched junction bases numbered 11, after V lost 7 bases and J lost 3 bases. The V gene's germline CDR1 is SNHLY and CDR2 FYNNEI. As DNA, the CDR3 is TGTGCCAGCACTCGGGACAGTGGGACCGACACCGGGGAGCTGTTTTTT. It yields the protein CASTRDSGTDTGELFF.

In its sample, this clone was seen once. The J gene is TRBJ1-2, the V gene TRBV27, with 7 bases that match TRBD1. The CDR3 is made up of 13 amino acids. With V trimmed by 5 bases and J by 7 bases, 7 bases remained unmatched. Germline CDR1 reads MNHEY; CDR2 reads SMNVEV (reference sequence). CDR3 coding DNA: TGTGCCAGCAGTGTCCGACAGGGAGCTGGCTACACCTTC. As protein: CASSVRQGAGYTF.

CDR3 loop: CAWSGGQIQETQYF. The DNA of the CDR3 is TGTGCCTGGAGTGGAGGTCAGATCCAAGAGACCCAGTACTTC. The chain is built from TRBV30 and TRBJ2-5; D unclear. Germline-derived CDR1 and CDR2 are GTSNPN and SVGIG (reference sequence). This CDR3 has 14 amino acids. With 1 base removed from V and 1 base from J, the gap between germline ends came to 10 bases. The full variable domain, with the rest looked up from reference TRBV30 and TRBJ2-5, is SQTIHQWPATLVQPVGSPLSLECTVEGTSNPNLYWYRQAAGRGLQLLFYSVGIGQISSEVPQNLSASRPQDRQFILSSKKLLLSDSGFYLCAWSGGQIQETQYFGPGTRLLVL.

The chain employs TRBV6-1 and TRBJ2-7; 10 nucleotides agree with TRBD2. The junction had 6 bases not matched to a gene; V was cut back by 4 bases and J by 0 bases. Per the germline V gene, CDR1 is MNHNS and CDR2 is SASEGT. This CDR3 contains 16 residues. The CDR3 region has the DNA TGTGCCAGCAGTGTCACCTTAGCGGGAGGCTCCTACGAGCAGTACTTC. It is translated as CASSVTLAGGSYEQYF.

The chain is built from TRBV6-5 and TRBJ2-1, with 9 bases fitting TRBD2. The V gene's germline CDR1 is MNHEY and CDR2 SVGAGI. CDR3 length: 16 residues. After removal of 0 bases from V and 5 bases from J, the junction contained 5 bases not matched to a gene. The DNA for the CDR3 is TGTGCCAGCAGTTACTCGGGAGCGGGAGGTAACAATGAGCAGTTCTTC. Its translation is CASSYSGAGGNNEQFF.

This chain connects TRBV25-1 to TRBJ1-4; 7 bases match TRBD1. Per the germline V gene, CDR1 is MGHDK and CDR2 is SYGVNS. CDR3 length equals 15 residues. V was pared by 2 bases and J by 7 bases, with 7 bases of the junction left unmatched. This CDR3 is CASSESGQGGEKLFF. CDR3 DNA sequence: TGTGCCAGCAGTGAAAGCGGGCAGGGGGGTGAAAAACTGTTTTTT.

The chain couples TRBV12-5 to TRBJ1-1; D is unresolved. The V gene's germline CDR1 is LGHNT and CDR2 FRNRAP. The CDR3 contains 12 residues. V dropped 7 bases and J dropped 1 base, with 7 bases sitting between them. CDR3 DNA: TGTGCTAGTGCCCGGGGGAACACTGAAGCTTTCTTT. Encoded protein: CASARGNTEAFF.

The chain couples TRBV28 to TRBJ2-3, with TRBD1 as a possible D gene (5 bases). This CDR3 comprises 13 residues. V was pared by 3 bases and J by 3 bases, with 7 bases between. CDR1 and CDR2 (germline): MDHEN, SYDVKM. CDR3 region: CASSLPGTDTQYF. The CDR3 DNA is TGTGCCAGCAGTTTGCCAGGGACAGATACGCAGTATTTT. The entire variable domain, with the rest obtained from reference TRBV28 and TRBJ2-3, is as follows: DVKVTQSSRYLVKRTGEKVFLECVQDMDHENMFWYRQDPGLGLRLIYFSYDVKMKEKGDIPEGYSVSREKKERFSLILESASTNQTSMYLCASSLPGTDTQYFGPGTRLTVL.

The V call is TRBV7-8, the J call TRBJ2-1; 13 bases agree with TRBD2. Unmatched junction bases numbered 7, after V lost 4 bases and J lost 4 bases. The CDR3 loop spans 17 amino acids. CDR1 is SGHVS, CDR2 FQNEAQ, per germline. CDR3 in DNA: TGTGCCAGCAGCTCAACTAGCGGGAGGGCCCCGTACAATGAGCAGTTCTTC. It encodes CASSSTSGRAPYNEQFF.

This clone was detected only a few times. The chain recombines TRBV7-2 with TRBJ1-2; TRBD1 might be the D (5 bases). Germline assignment: CDR1 SGHTA and CDR2 FQGNSA. Trimming removed 2 bases from V and 1 base from J, with 14 bases in between. The CDR3 covers 16 residues. CDR3 coding DNA: TGTGCCAGCAGCTTATGGGGTGGGGGAGGTAACTATGGCTACACCTTC. Protein: CASSLWGGGGNYGYTF.

The rearrangement joins TRBV10-1 to TRBJ2-1, with 10 positions matching TRBD2. Germline CDR1 and CDR2: WNHNN and SYGVQD (reference sequence). The CDR3 length is 16 residues. Trimming took 4 bases from V and 8 from J; bases not matched to a gene: 11. The CDR3 protein is CASSAGPGLASDEQFF. CDR3 bases: TGCGCCAGCAGTGCCGGACCGGGACTAGCGTCGGATGAGCAGTTCTTC.

The chain carries TRBV5-6 and TRBJ1-2; a weak D match, TRBD1 (5 bases). The CDR3 covers 13 residues. V lost 0 bases and J lost 4, with 7 bases in between. CDR1 SGHDT and CDR2 YYEEEE come from the germline V gene. The CDR3 DNA sequence: TGTGCCAGCAGCTTGGGAGACAGCTATGGCTACACCTTC. It translates to CASSLGDSYGYTF.

The table lists this clone with a few counts. This chain uses TRBV11-2 with TRBJ1-2, with TRBD1 matching 7 bases. V trimming: 4 bases; J trimming: 6 bases; junction bases outside the gene matches: 5. Per the germline V gene, CDR1 is SGHAT and CDR2 is FQNNGV. The CDR3 is made up of 13 amino acids. This CDR3 reads CASSYIQGDGYTF. The CDR3 DNA sequence: TGTGCCAGCAGCTATATCCAGGGGGATGGCTACACCTTC.

The chain has TRBV19 and TRBJ1-1; D perhaps matches TRBD1 (6 bases). Germline lookup yields CDR1 LNHDA and CDR2 SQIVND (reference sequence). The germline V and J ends were trimmed by 5 bases and 1 base, with 8 bases remaining between them. The CDR3 loop spans 13 amino acids. The CDR3 reads CASSQQGNTEAFF. CDR3 nucleotides: TGTGCCAGTAGTCAACAGGGGAACACTGAAGCTTTCTTT.

The V call is TRBV27, the J call TRBJ2-3; possible D gene TRBD2, 6 bases. Trimming shortened V by 5 bases and J by 2 bases, and 11 bases separated the two germline ends. CDR1 MNHEY and CDR2 SMNVEV come from the germline V gene (reference sequence). CDR3 length: 14 amino acids. The CDR3 region is CASSRAGSTDTQYF. CDR3 sequence (DNA): TGTGCCAGCAGTCGTGCGGGGTCCACAGATACGCAGTATTTT.

This clone came up once. This chain connects TRBV28 to TRBJ2-7; possible D gene TRBD2, 7 bases. From germline, CDR1 is MDHEN and CDR2 SYDVKM. Between the trimmed V and J ends, which lost 6 bases and 5 bases, there was a span of 29 bases. The CDR3 is made up of 18 amino acids. The CDR3 sequence: CASRSGGRALPGRNEQYF. The DNA for the CDR3 is TGTGCCAGCAGATCCGGGGGGCGGGCACTCCCCGGGCGGAACGAGCAGTACTTC.